These 8 T cell receptor beta chains were sequenced from one sample in a study of blood T cells in healthy people across ages (dated by TCRdb to the mid-2010s). Library preparation employed 5' RACE. Instrument on record: Illumina HiSeq 2500. A second 7 to 11 cycle PCR used a sample-barcoded 5' primer and a J-beta primer mix. In TCRdb, the public reads were trimmed at Q25 with fastp and aligned with MiXCR, with productive beta chains retained. A single entry per CDR3 protein holds the most common genes and DNA from its merged rows. This sample is represented by some 640,000 distinct CDR3 sequences; around 45% of them were singletons. The leading ten clones occupy roughly 34% of the sample. The sequenced sample was blood. The source of these receptors is a woman aged 60-75 years in good health.

This clonotype was seen a handful of times. This chain joins TRBV5-1 and TRBJ2-5, with 7 bases identical to TRBD1. Germline assignment: CDR1 SGHRS and CDR2 YFSETQ. The CDR3 totals 14 residues. Losses at the gene ends were 4 bases for V and 1 base for J; bases not matched to a gene: 4. CDR3 region: CASSPGQSQETQYF. In nucleotides, the CDR3 is TGCGCCAGCAGCCCGGGACAGTCCCAAGAGACCCAGTACTTC.

V is TRBV6-2 or TRBV6-3 and J is TRBJ2-7; 8 bases fit TRBD2. With 8 bases clipped from V and 5 bases from J, the junction kept 14 bases outside the gene matches. Per germline, CDR1 MNHEY and CDR2 SVGEGT. This CDR3 region has 15 residues. The chain's CDR3 is CASGTPGGGRNEQYF. CDR3 nucleotides: TGTGCCAGCGGGACCCCGGGAGGGGGTCGAAACGAGCAGTACTTC.

As to this clonotype: The junction shows a germline mismatch at one end, possibly a read error. This chain connects TRBV4-2 to TRBJ2-7; 7 positions match TRBD1. The CDR3 has 14 amino acids. Germline V gene data show CDR1 as LGHNA and CDR2 as YNFKEQ. The CDR3 sequence is CTSSPRTGAYEQYF. The CDR3 nucleotides are TGTACCAGCAGCCCGAGGACAGGAGCCTACGAGCAGTACTTC.

The V call is TRBV7-2, the J call TRBJ1-1; tentative D call: TRBD1 (6 bases). The CDR3 sequence is 13 residues long. Trimming cost V 8 bases and J 5 bases, with 15 bases left between them. Germline loops: CDR1 SGHTA, CDR2 FQGNSA. CDR3 loop: CASLPGAGTEAFF. CDR3 sequence (DNA): TGTGCCAGCCTCCCGGGGGCTGGAACTGAAGCTTTCTTT.

The chain uses TRBV21-1 and TRBJ2-1. TRBV21-1 is an annotated pseudogene. The length of the CDR3 is 15 residues. The chain's CDR3 is CASSNWSASYNEQFF. Written as DNA, the CDR3 is TGTGCCAGCAGCAACTGGTCAGCCTCCTACAATGAGCAGTTCTTC.

The chain has TRBV18 and TRBJ2-1; D not resolved. The J call could be wrong; TRBJ2-7 is a better fit for the DNA end. This CDR3 region has 16 residues. The germline CDR1 and CDR2 sequences are KGHSH and LQKENI. The DNA of the CDR3 is TGTGCCAGCTCCCCGCGCGGAGCTAGTGAGTACAATGAGCAGTACTTC. Its protein product is CASSPRGASEYNEQYF.

Only one count was recorded for this clonotype. The gene calls are TRBV5-1 and TRBJ1-2; D is possibly TRBD1 (6 bases). V lost 4 bases to trimming and J lost 6 bases, with 13 bases between them. The CDR3 length is 13 residues. Germline CDR1 SGHRS, CDR2 YFSETQ. CDR3 coding DNA: TGCGCCAGCAGCCAACAAGGGGGGAATGGCTACACCTTC. It specifies CASSQQGGNGYTF.

The chain couples TRBV28 to TRBJ2-7; TRBD1 agrees at 7 bases. The length of the CDR3 is 14 residues. The V gene end was trimmed by 2 bases and the J gene end by 4 bases; junction bases not matched to a gene: 5. Germline CDR1 MDHEN, CDR2 SYDVKM. The CDR3 here is CASSLPGGPYEQYF. The CDR3 nucleotides are TGTGCCAGCAGTTTACCAGGGGGACCTTACGAGCAGTACTTC.